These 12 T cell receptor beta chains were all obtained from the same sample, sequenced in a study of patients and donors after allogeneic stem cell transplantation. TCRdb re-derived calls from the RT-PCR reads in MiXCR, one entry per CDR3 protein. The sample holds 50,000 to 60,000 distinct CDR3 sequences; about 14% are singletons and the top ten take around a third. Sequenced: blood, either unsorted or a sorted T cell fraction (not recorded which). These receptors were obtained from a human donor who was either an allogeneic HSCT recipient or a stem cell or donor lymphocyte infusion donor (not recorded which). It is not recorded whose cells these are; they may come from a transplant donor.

CDR3 bases: TGTGCCAGCAGTTTATCGACCCAGCCCCAGCATTTT. Translating gives CASSLSTQPQHF. The rearrangement uses TRBV27 and TRBJ1-5; the D is unclear. With 0 bases removed from V and 7 bases from J, the gap between germline ends came to 4 bases. Germline CDR1 and CDR2: MNHEY and SMNVEV (reference sequence). The CDR3 sequence is 12 residues long.

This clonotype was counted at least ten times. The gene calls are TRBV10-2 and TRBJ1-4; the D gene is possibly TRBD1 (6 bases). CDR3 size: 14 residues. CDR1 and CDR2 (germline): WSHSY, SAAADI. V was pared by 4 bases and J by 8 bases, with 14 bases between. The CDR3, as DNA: TGCGCCAGCAGTGGAACAGGGTCTGGGGAAAAACTGTTTTTT. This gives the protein CASSGTGSGEKLFF.

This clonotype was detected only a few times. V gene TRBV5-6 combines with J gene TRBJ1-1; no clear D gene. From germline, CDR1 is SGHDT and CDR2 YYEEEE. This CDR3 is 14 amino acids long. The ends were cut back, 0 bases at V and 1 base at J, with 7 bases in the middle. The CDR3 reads CASSLVGPNTEAFF. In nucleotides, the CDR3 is TGTGCCAGCAGCTTGGTCGGCCCGAACACTGAAGCTTTCTTT.

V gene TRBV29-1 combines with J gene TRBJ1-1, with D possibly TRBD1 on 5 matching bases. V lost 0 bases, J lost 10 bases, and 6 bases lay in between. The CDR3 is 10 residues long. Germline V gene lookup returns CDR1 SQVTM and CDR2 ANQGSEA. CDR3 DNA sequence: TGCAGCGTTGAAGATGGGGCAGCTTTCTTT. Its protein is CSVEDGAAFF.

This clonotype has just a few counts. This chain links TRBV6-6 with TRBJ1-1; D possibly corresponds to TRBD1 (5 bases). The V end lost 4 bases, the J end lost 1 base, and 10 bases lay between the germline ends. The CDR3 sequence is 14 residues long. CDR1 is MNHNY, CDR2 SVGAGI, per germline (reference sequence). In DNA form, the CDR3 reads TGTGCCAGCAGTTCTACCGACAGGAACACTGAAGCTTTCTTT. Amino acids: CASSSTDRNTEAFF.

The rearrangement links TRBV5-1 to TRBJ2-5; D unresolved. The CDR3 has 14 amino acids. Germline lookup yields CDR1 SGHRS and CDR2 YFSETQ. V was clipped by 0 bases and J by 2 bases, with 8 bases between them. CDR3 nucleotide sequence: TGCGCCAGCAGCTTGGTCGGTTTTCAAGAGACCCAGTACTTC. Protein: CASSLVGFQETQYF.

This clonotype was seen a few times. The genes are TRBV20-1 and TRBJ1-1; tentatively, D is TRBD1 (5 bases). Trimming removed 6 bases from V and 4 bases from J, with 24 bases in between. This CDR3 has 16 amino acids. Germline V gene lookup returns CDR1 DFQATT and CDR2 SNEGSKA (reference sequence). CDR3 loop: CSAVASREGMGTEAFF. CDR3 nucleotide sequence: TGCAGTGCGGTCGCTTCACGCGAGGGGATGGGCACTGAAGCTTTCTTT.

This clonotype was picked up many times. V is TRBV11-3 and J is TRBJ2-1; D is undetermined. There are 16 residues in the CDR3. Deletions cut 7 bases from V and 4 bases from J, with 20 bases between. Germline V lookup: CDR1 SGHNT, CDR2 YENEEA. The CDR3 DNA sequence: TGTGCCAGCACTCTTGGGTCTCCCCCCCCTTACAATGAGCAGTTCTTC. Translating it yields CASTLGSPPPYNEQFF.

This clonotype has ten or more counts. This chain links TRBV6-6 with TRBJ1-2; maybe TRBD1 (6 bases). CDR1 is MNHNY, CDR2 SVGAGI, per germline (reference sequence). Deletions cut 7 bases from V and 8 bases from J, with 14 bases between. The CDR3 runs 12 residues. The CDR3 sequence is CASKQQGDGYTF. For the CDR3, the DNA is TGTGCCAGCAAGCAACAGGGAGACGGCTACACCTTC.

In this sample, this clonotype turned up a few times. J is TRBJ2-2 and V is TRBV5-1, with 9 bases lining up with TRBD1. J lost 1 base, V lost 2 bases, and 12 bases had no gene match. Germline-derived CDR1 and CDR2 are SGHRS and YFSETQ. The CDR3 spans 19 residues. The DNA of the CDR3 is TGCGCCAGCAGCTTCGGACAGGGGCTATCCCTGGTGAACACCGGGGAGCTGTTTTTT. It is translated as CASSFGQGLSLVNTGELFF.

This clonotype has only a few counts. The CDR3 DNA follows: TGTGCCAGCAACGATCCTCTCTTTTCGGACACCGGGGAGCTGTTTTTT. Protein: CASNDPLFSDTGELFF. The chain links TRBV7-9 to TRBJ2-2; D not resolved. Germline-derived CDR1 and CDR2 are SEHNR and FQNEAQ (reference sequence). The CDR3 runs 16 residues. Trimming removed 7 bases from V and 3 bases from J, with 18 bases in between.

The CDR3 DNA reads TGTGCCAGCAGCTTAGTAGCAGGACAGTCGAATGGCTACACCTTC. It encodes CASSLVAGQSNGYTF. The chain links TRBV7-6 to TRBJ1-2, with D perhaps matching TRBD1 (6 bases). The length of the CDR3 is 15 residues. V was shortened by 1 base and J by 6 bases, with 15 bases between the two germline ends. The germline V gene has CDR1 SGHVS and CDR2 FNYEAQ.